These 27 T cell receptor beta chains were sequenced from one sample in a study of vaccination effects on CD4 cells after COVID-19. In the ViraFEST assay, antigen-specific CD4+ clonotypes were identified by expansion after peptide-pool stimulation. Scientists isolated CD4+ T cells after a roughly ten-day culture period ended. As their vaccination, participants received two doses of either BNT162b2 or mRNA-1273. These receptors' antigens are unknown. Measured with immunoSEQ multiplex PCR; TCRdb has only the in-frame clones, and not every one. The sample has around 25,000 clones; roughly 76% are singletons. Specimen: CD4+ T cells from PBMCs cultured with SARS-CoV-2 spike peptides, collected after COVID-19 vaccination. The receptors were gathered from a human donor who received a COVID-19 vaccine. Some clones in this sample may be carry-over from other donors' samples.

V gene TRBV12-5 combines with J gene TRBJ1-1; D is ambiguous. CDR3 length equals 11 residues. Germline CDR1 LGHNT, CDR2 FRNRAP. V lost 3 bases to trimming and J lost 5 bases, with 4 bases between them. CDR3 residues: CASGLWTEAFF. The CDR3 region has the DNA TGTGCTAGTGGTTTATGGACTGAAGCTTTCTTT.

V and J are TRBV5-4 and TRBJ1-4; 9 bases agree with TRBD1. Germline V gives CDR1 SGHNT, CDR2 YYREEE (reference sequence). The CDR3 extends over 16 amino acids. V shed 4 bases and J 2 bases; nucleotides not matched to a gene: 6. The CDR3 DNA reads TGTGCCAGCAGCCCGGGACAGGGATCTACTAATGAAAAACTGTTTTTT. It encodes CASSPGQGSTNEKLFF.

This clone has only one observation. This chain connects TRBV19 to TRBJ2-3; TRBD1 aligns across 8 bases. Germline CDR1 and CDR2: LNHDA and SQIVND (reference sequence). There are 15 residues in the CDR3. The V and J ends lost 5 bases and 7 bases, in that order; junction bases with no gene match: 11. This chain's CDR3 is CASSESTGATHTQYF. The CDR3 coding sequence is TGTGCCAGTAGTGAATCGACAGGGGCAACCCATACGCAGTATTTT.

The rearrangement uses TRBV28 and TRBJ1-1, with 11 nucleotides matching TRBD1. V shed 6 bases and J 4 bases; nucleotides not matched to a gene: 7. The V gene's germline CDR1 is MDHEN and CDR2 SYDVKM. This CDR3 is 15 amino acids long. CDR3 DNA sequence: TGTGCCAGCAGGACCTGGGGGACAGGGGGCACTGAAGCTTTCTTT. This gives the protein CASRTWGTGGTEAFF.

This clone has more than one count but fewer than ten. The chain uses TRBV2 and TRBJ2-7; D is undetermined. Trimming took 0 bases from V and 3 from J, leaving 6 bases between them. This CDR3 has 13 residues. CDR1 is SNHLY and CDR2 is FYNNEI in the germline V gene. The chain's CDR3 is CASSEAVSYEQYV. In DNA form, the CDR3 reads TGTGCCAGCAGTGAAGCGGTCAGCTACGAGCAGTACGTC.

This chain connects TRBV4-3 to TRBJ2-1, with 9 bases lining up with TRBD2. The CDR3 contains 17 residues. Germline V gene sequence: CDR1 LGHNA, CDR2 YSLEER. The V and J ends lost 0 bases and 3 bases, in that order; junction bases with no gene match: 6. The CDR3: CASSQDGAGGVYNEQFF. CDR3 bases: TGCGCCAGCAGCCAAGATGGGGCGGGGGGGGTCTACAATGAGCAGTTCTTC.

This clone was counted only a few times. V gene TRBV4-2 combines with J gene TRBJ2-3; D not certain. V shed 1 base and J shed 1 base, with 12 bases lying between them. The CDR3 loop spans 16 amino acids. Germline CDR1 reads LGHNA; CDR2 reads YNFKEQ. CDR3 coding DNA: TGTGCCAGCAGCCAAGTCCTAGTATCCGGCACAGATACGCAGTATTTT. Its protein product is CASSQVLVSGTDTQYF.

The CDR3 is CASSPSQDPKNIQYF. The CDR3 DNA reads as TGTGCCAGCTCACCCTCACAGGATCCAAAAAACATTCAGTACTTC. J is TRBJ2-4 and V is TRBV18; the D gene is possibly TRBD1 (5 bases). The CDR3 runs 15 residues. CDR1 is KGHSH, CDR2 LQKENI, per germline. Between the trimmed V and J ends, which lost 3 bases and 4 bases, there was a span of 13 bases.

The chain combines TRBV11-2 with TRBJ1-6; TRBD1 aligns across 10 bases. Trimming at V came to 2 bases and at J to 10 bases, leaving 5 bases not matched to a gene. The CDR3 consists of 15 residues. Germline CDR1 is SGHAT and CDR2 is FQNNGV. Here the CDR3 reads CASSLMTGGQSPLHF. CDR3 sequence (DNA): TGTGCCAGCAGCTTAATGACAGGGGGCCAGTCACCCCTCCACTTT. The whole variable domain, filled in from reference TRBV11-2 and TRBJ1-6, reads EAGVAQSPRYKIIEKRQSVAFWCNPISGHATLYWYQQILGQGPKLLIQFQNNGVVDDSQLPKDRFSAERLKGVDSTLKIQPAKLEDSAVYLCASSLMTGGQSPLHFGNGTRLTVT.

The genes are TRBV18 and TRBJ1-3, with a weak D call TRBD1 (6 bases). There are 16 residues in the CDR3. Per germline, CDR1 KGHSH and CDR2 LQKENI. V was clipped by 0 bases and J by 4 bases, with 13 bases between them. CDR3 loop: CASSPPQGVTGNTIYF. The CDR3 region has the DNA TGTGCCAGCTCACCACCACAGGGAGTCACCGGAAACACCATATATTTT.

This clone was counted only a few times. The chain recombines TRBV5-6 with TRBJ1-5; 8 bases are a match to TRBD1. This CDR3 is built from 13 residues. The V gene end was trimmed by 4 bases and the J gene end by 6 bases; junction bases not matched to a gene: 3. From germline, CDR1 is SGHDT and CDR2 YYEEEE. CDR3 sequence (DNA): TGTGCCAGCAGCCACAGGGGGGGTCAGCCCCAGCATTTT. Translating gives CASSHRGGQPQHF.

The V gene is TRBV11-2, the J gene TRBJ2-5; 16 nucleotides align to TRBD2. Trimming removed 5 bases from V and 6 bases from J; junction bases left unmatched: 3. Per germline, CDR1 SGHAT and CDR2 FQNNGV. CDR3 length: 15 amino acids. CDR3 region: CASSGTSGGVKTQYF. The CDR3 DNA follows: TGTGCCAGCAGCGGGACTAGCGGGGGGGTAAAGACCCAGTACTTC. The full variable domain, rest sourced from reference TRBV11-2 and TRBJ2-5, is EAGVAQSPRYKIIEKRQSVAFWCNPISGHATLYWYQQILGQGPKLLIQFQNNGVVDDSQLPKDRFSAERLKGVDSTLKIQPAKLEDSAVYLCASSGTSGGVKTQYFGPGTRLLVL.

The chain couples TRBV6-4 to TRBJ2-1, with a weak D call TRBD2 (6 bases). This CDR3 spans 14 amino acids. The V and J ends lost 4 bases and 4 bases respectively, with 11 bases between them. CDR1 is MRHNA and CDR2 is SNTAGT in the germline V gene. The CDR3 DNA sequence: TGTGCCAGCAGTGTTGGAGGGGCGTACAATGAGCAGTTCTTC. Translating it yields CASSVGGAYNEQFF.

A few counts support this clone. The J gene is TRBJ1-1, the V gene TRBV10-1; D unclear. The CDR3 sequence is 14 residues long. Germline V gene sequence: CDR1 WNHNN, CDR2 SYGVQD (reference sequence). Deletions cut 3 bases from V and 1 base from J, with 9 bases between. The CDR3 DNA sequence: TGCGCCAGCAGTGACCTCCTTGGGAACACTGAAGCTTTCTTT. Amino acid sequence: CASSDLLGNTEAFF.

The chain is built from TRBV7-8 and TRBJ1-1; no firm D call. This CDR3 is built from 13 residues. Trimming took off 5 bases at V and 7 bases at J, with 14 bases between the two ends. Germline V lookup: CDR1 SGHVS, CDR2 FQNEAQ. Here the CDR3 DNA reads TGTGCCAGCAGCCGGGAGTCCGTCCTTGAAGCTTTCTTT. It codes for CASSRESVLEAFF.

The chain couples TRBV3-1 (or the pseudogene TRBV3-2) to TRBJ1-6; D might be TRBD1 (5 bases). The V end was cut by 0 bases, the J end by 7 bases, with 13 bases between. The germline gives CDR1 LGHDT, CDR2 YNNKEL (reference sequence). There are 16 residues in the CDR3. CDR3 sequence: CASSQEGAQKNSPLHF. The CDR3 DNA is TGTGCCAGCAGCCAAGAAGGGGCCCAGAAGAATTCACCCCTCCACTTT.

The CDR3 bases are TGCGCCAGCACCGTATCGGGGAACACTGAAGCTTTCTTT. It translates to CASTVSGNTEAFF. This chain joins TRBV5-1 and TRBJ1-1; D is uncertain. This CDR3 comprises 13 residues. Germline V gene sequence: CDR1 SGHRS, CDR2 YFSETQ. Trimming pared 6 bases from V and 1 base from J, leaving 10 bases between.

V and J are TRBV11-1 and TRBJ1-6; the D is unclear. Germline-derived CDR1 and CDR2 are SGHAT and FQDESV (reference sequence). Trimming removed 1 base at V and 7 bases at J, with 5 bases between. The CDR3 totals 13 residues. The chain's CDR3 is CASSLDRNSPLHF. The CDR3 DNA is TGTGCCAGCAGCTTAGACAGAAATTCACCCCTCCACTTT. The variable domain in full, completed from reference TRBV11-1 and TRBJ1-6, reads EAEVAQSPRYKITEKSQAVAFWCDPISGHATLYWYRQILGQGPELLVQFQDESVVDDSQLPKDRFSAERLKGVDSTLKIQPAELGDSAMYLCASSLDRNSPLHFGNGTRLTVT.

The chain uses TRBV4-3 and TRBJ1-6; possible D gene TRBD1, 5 bases. V lost 4 bases to trimming and J lost 5 bases, with 15 bases between them. The CDR3 is 16 amino acids. Germline CDR1 and CDR2: LGHNA and YSLEER. CDR3 nucleotides: TGCGCCAGCAGCCTGGGGCCCGGGGCTGATAATTCACCCCTCCACTTT. It specifies CASSLGPGADNSPLHF.

The genes are TRBV12-5 and TRBJ2-2, with D possibly being TRBD1 (6 bases). This CDR3 is built from 15 residues. Germline V CDR1 and CDR2: LGHNT, FRNRAP. V gave up 7 bases and J gave up 0 bases, with 12 bases separating them. The CDR3 DNA sequence: TGTGCTAGTGTCGGGTCAGGGGCGAACACCGGGGAGCTGTTTTTT. Translation: CASVGSGANTGELFF.

The V and J genes are TRBV9 and TRBJ2-3, with 8 bases that match TRBD2. Trimming cost V 4 bases and J 4 bases; bases outside gene matches: 8. CDR1 SGDLS and CDR2 YYNGEE come from the germline V gene. This CDR3 comprises 15 residues. Written as DNA, the CDR3 is TGTGCCAGCAGCACACGGGGGGGCGAAGCAGATACGCAGTATTTT. Protein sequence: CASSTRGGEADTQYF.

The CDR3, as DNA: TGTGCCAGCTCATTTCGACAGGGGGCGCGTTCTGCAGATACGCAGTATTTT. This sequence encodes CASSFRQGARSADTQYF. This chain uses TRBV18 with TRBJ2-3, with 10 bases aligning to TRBD1. This CDR3 contains 17 residues. Losses at the gene ends were 5 bases for V and 4 bases for J; bases not matched to a gene: 12. The germline V gene has CDR1 KGHSH and CDR2 LQKENI.

This chain joins TRBV19 and TRBJ1-2; 10 nucleotides line up with TRBD1. CDR1 is LNHDA and CDR2 is SQIVND in the germline V gene (reference sequence). The length of the CDR3 is 14 residues. Germline trimming cut 7 bases from V and 4 bases from J; bases unmatched to any gene: 6. CDR3 amino acids: CASTRTGGGYGYTF. The CDR3 nucleotides are TGTGCCAGTACCCGGACAGGGGGTGGCTATGGCTACACCTTC.

The chain employs TRBV4-2 and TRBJ2-1, with 11 bases aligning to TRBD1. This CDR3 has 18 amino acids. V lost 1 base, J lost 0 bases, and 5 bases stayed unmatched. From germline, CDR1 is LGHNA and CDR2 YNFKEQ. CDR3 DNA: TGTGCCAGCAGCCAAGGGGACAGGGGGTGGAGCTCCTACAATGAGCAGTTCTTC. This encodes CASSQGDRGWSSYNEQFF.

The chain couples TRBV18 to TRBJ1-2; 9 nucleotides agree with TRBD1. Unmatched junction bases numbered 7, after V lost 0 bases and J lost 8 bases. In germline, CDR1 is KGHSH, CDR2 LQKENI. The CDR3 has 15 residues. The DNA for the CDR3 is TGTGCCAGCTCACCACCGTCGACAGGGGGAAAGGGCTACACCTTC. It translates to CASSPPSTGGKGYTF.

The chain joins TRBV18 to TRBJ2-5; no reliable D call. Germline V lookup: CDR1 KGHSH, CDR2 LQKENI. The CDR3 extends over 17 amino acids. Trimming cost V 3 bases and J 4 bases, with 21 bases left between them. CDR3 sequence reads: CASSPRYGGAFVETQYF. CDR3 DNA: TGTGCCAGCTCACCTAGATACGGCGGTGCGTTTGTAGAGACCCAGTACTTC.

This rearrangement joins TRBV5-1 to TRBJ1-2; TRBD1 agrees at 10 bases. This CDR3 spans 15 amino acids. CDR1 and CDR2 from the germline V gene are SGHRS and YFSETQ. Trimming cost V 1 base and J 4 bases; bases outside gene matches: 4. CDR3 sequence reads: CASSLWTGGPYGYTF. As DNA, the CDR3 is TGCGCCAGCAGCTTGTGGACAGGGGGTCCCTATGGCTACACCTTC.